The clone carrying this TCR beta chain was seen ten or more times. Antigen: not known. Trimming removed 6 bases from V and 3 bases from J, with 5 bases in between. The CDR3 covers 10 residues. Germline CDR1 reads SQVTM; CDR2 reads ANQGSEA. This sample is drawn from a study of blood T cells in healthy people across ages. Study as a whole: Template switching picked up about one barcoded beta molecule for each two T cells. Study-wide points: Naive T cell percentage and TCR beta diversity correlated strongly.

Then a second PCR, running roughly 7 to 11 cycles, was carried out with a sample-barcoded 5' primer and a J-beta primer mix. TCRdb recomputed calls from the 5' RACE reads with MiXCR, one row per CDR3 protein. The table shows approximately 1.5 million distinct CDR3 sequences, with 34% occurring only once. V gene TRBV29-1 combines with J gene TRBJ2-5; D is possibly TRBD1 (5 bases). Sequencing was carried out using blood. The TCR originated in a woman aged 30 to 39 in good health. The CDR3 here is CSVREETQYF. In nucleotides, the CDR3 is TGCAGCGTCAGGGAAGAGACCCAGTACTTC.